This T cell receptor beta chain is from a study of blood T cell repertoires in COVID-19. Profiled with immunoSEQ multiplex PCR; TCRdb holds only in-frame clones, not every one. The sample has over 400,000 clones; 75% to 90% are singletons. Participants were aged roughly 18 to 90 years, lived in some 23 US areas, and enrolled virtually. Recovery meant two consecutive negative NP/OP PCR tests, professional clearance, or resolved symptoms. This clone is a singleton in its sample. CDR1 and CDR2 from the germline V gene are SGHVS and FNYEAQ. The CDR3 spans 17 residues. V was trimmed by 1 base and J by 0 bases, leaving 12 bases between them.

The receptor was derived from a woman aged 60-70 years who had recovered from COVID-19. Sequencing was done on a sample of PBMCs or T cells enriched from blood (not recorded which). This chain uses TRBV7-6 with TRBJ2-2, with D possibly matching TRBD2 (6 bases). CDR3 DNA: TGTGCCAGCAGCTTAGTTTCCCGGGGGACGAACACCGGGGAGCTGTTTTTT. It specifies CASSLVSRGTNTGELFF.